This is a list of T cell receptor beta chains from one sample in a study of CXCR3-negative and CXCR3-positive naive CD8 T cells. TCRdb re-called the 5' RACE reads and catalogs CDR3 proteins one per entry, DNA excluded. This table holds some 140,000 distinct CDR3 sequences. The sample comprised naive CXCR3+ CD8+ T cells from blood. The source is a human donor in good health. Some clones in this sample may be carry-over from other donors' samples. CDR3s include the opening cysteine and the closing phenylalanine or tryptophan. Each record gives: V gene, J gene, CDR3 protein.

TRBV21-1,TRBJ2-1,CASSKGKRGAYYNEQFF
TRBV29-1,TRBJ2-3,CSVAGGTPSTDTQYF
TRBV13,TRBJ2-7,CASSLAGDRGKEQYF
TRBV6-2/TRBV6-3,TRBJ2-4,CASSGQGVTKNIQYF
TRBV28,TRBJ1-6,CASSLTGANSPLHF
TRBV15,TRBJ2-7,CATSRAQGGPSSYEQYF
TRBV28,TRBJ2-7,CASRSGFDEQYF
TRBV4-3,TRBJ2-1,CASSHLAGAYNEQFF
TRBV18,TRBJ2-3,CASSLGTSGSYSTDTQYF
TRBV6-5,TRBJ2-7,CASSYTKQAYEQYF
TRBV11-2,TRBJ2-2,CASSFVAQRGTGELFF
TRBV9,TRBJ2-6,CASSVAPTRFKPPYSGANVLTF
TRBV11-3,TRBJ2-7,CASSLGGGTYEQYF
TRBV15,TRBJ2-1,CATSIISPGNNEQFF
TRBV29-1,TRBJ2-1,CSVRRQGGNEQFF
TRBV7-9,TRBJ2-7,CASSFWGTSYEQYF
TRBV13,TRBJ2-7,CASSSLPGQGTYEQYF
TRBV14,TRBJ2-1,CASSQGKGPYNEQFF
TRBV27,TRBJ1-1,CASSFAGGWTEAFF
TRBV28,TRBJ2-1,CASSEVFSSYNEQFF
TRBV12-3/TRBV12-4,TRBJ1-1,CASSLSGLTEAFF
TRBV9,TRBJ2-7,CASSVGSESYEQYF
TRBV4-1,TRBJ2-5,CASSQEGRNQETQYF
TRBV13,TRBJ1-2,CASSLTGAHYGYTF
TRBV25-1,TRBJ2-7,CASSKGHSSYEQYF
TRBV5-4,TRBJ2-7,CASSVQGGYEQYF
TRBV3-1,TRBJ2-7,CASSLGGVSLFYEQYF
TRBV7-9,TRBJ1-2,CASSLAPHRGSYGYTF
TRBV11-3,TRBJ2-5,CASSEGGSQETQYF
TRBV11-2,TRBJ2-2,CASSLDPPGAGELFF
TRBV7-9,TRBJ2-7,CASSSPGQPYEQYF
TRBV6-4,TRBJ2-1,CASMLIAGVNEQFF
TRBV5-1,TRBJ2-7,CASSSRQGVPYEQYF
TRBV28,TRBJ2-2,CASSSRVTGELFF
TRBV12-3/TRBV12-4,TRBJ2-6,CASSRGGAGANVLTF
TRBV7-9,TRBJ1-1,CASSPGGVEAFF
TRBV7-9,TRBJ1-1,CASSSSTGHTEAFF
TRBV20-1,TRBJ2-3,CSAGNGEADTQYF
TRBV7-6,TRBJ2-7,CASSLAGSGGGEQYF
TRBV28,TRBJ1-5,CASSLYNGPQHF
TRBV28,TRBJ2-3,CASSLGPQGTYSTDTQYF
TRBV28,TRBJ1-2,CASVGTPNLYSNGYTF
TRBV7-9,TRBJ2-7,CASSPYPGTSGKDSYEQYF
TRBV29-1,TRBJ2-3,CSPREGAGADTQYF
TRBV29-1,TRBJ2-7,CSVRGTAHFYEQYF
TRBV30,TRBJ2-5,CAWIIGPFETQYF
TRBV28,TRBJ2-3,CASSVTGEDTDTQYF
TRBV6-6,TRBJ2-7,CASSTNGTGWPYEQYF
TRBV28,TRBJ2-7,CASSLLAREEQYF
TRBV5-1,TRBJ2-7,CASSLWVNSGSSYEQYF
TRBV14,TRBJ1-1,CASSQMTGSRANTEAFF
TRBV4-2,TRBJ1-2,CASSQDLYSSGLNDGYTF